This TCR beta chain was sequenced for a study of T cells in narcolepsy. The overall study: Healthy controls were enrolled alongside patients with narcolepsy type 1 or type 2.

TCRdb keeps only in-frame clones here, not all; method: immunoSEQ multiplex PCR. The sample yields approximately 35,000 clones, around 90% seen once. In regard to this clone: Its target is unknown.

Germline V lookup: CDR1 MGHRA, CDR2 YSYEKL. Trimming removed 3 bases at V and 4 bases at J, with 4 bases between. The CDR3 runs to 12 residues. General study findings and limits: Some memory CD4+ repertoires had no autoreactive clone sequences. HCRT-specific and TRIB2-specific autoreactive clonotypes appeared among same-patient CSF and blood CD4+ clonotypes. Blood of same and different patients, but not healthy controls, reportedly held recurring autoreactive clonotypes.

Sequenced input: CD45RA- memory CD4+ T cells from PBMCs. The chain employs TRBV4-1 and TRBJ1-3; D unresolved. The TCR comes from a human donor with narcolepsy. The CDR3 coding sequence is TGCGCCAGCAGCCATGAAGGAAACACCATATATTTT. As protein: CASSHEGNTIYF.